Listed below are T cell receptor beta chains from one sample, sequenced in a study of T cell repertoires in cytomegalovirus infection. TCRdb re-analysed the reads in MiXCR, keeping a single row per CDR3 protein. The sample holds more than 650,000 distinct CDR3 sequences, 35% seen once. Sequencing input: PBMCs. The receptors shown here come from a human donor in good health (CMV status not recorded). Some clones in this sample may be carry-over from other donors' samples. Each CDR3 is given with its conserved first and last residue. D genes are given only for firm matches. Clone size is stated in some rows and not others, as once, few, many or a class when expanded.

D gene: TRBD1; clone size: few; J gene: TRBJ2-7; V gene: TRBV28; CDR3 DNA: TGTGCCAGCAGTGAACCGGGACAGTCATACGAGCAGTACTTC; CDR3 protein: CASSEPGQSYEQYF
D gene: NA; clone size: few; J gene: TRBJ1-2; V gene: TRBV7-8; CDR3 DNA: TGTGCCAGCAGCTTAGTAGGCGGGTCTAACTATGGCTACACCTTC; CDR3 protein: CASSLVGGSNYGYTF
D gene: NA; clone size: few; J gene: TRBJ1-1; V gene: TRBV5-1; CDR3 DNA: TGCGCCAGCAGCTTGGTAGGGTTGGACACTGAAGCTTTCTTT; CDR3 protein: CASSLVGLDTEAFF
D gene: TRBD1; clone size: many; J gene: TRBJ2-4; V gene: TRBV7-2; CDR3 DNA: TGTGCCAGCAGCTTGGGCGGGGGGACAGGGGGCTCCCCAGCCAAAAACATTCAGTACTTC; CDR3 protein: CASSLGGGTGGSPAKNIQYF
D gene: NA; clone size: NA; J gene: TRBJ2-7; V gene: TRBV7-8; CDR3 DNA: TGTGCCAGCAGGAAACAGGAACAGGAGCAGTACTTC; CDR3 protein: CASRKQEQEQYF
D gene: NA; clone size: NA; J gene: TRBJ1-2; V gene: TRBV6-6; CDR3 DNA: TGTGCCAGCAGTTACTCTCAGGGCGCGTTAGACACCTTC; CDR3 protein: CASSYSQGALDTF
D gene: TRBD2; clone size: NA; J gene: TRBJ2-1; V gene: TRBV10-3; CDR3 DNA: TGTGCCATCAGTGAGAGGGCTAGCGGGAGTATTGGCTACAATGAGCAGTTCTTC; CDR3 protein: CAISERASGSIGYNEQFF
D gene: NA; clone size: few; J gene: TRBJ1-5; V gene: TRBV7-2; CDR3 DNA: TGTGCCAGCAGCCCCGAGAGGAGCAATCAGCCCCAGCATTTT; CDR3 protein: CASSPERSNQPQHF
D gene: NA; clone size: few; J gene: TRBJ2-2; V gene: TRBV28; CDR3 DNA: TGTGCCAGCTGGGGGGGGGCCCCCGGGGAGCTGTTTTTT; CDR3 protein: CASWGGAPGELFF
D gene: NA; clone size: NA; J gene: TRBJ2-7; V gene: TRBV6-5; CDR3 DNA: TGTGCCAGCAGGACAGGACTTTACTCCTACGAGCAGTACTTC; CDR3 protein: CASRTGLYSYEQYF
D gene: NA; clone size: NA; J gene: TRBJ1-1; V gene: TRBV28; CDR3 DNA: TGTGCCAGCAGTGAGAGAAGCAGCAGGGGCGAGCCCACCTCCATTCGGAACACTGAAGCTTTCTTT; CDR3 protein: CASSERSSRGEPTSIRNTEAFF
D gene: NA; clone size: few; J gene: TRBJ1-1; V gene: TRBV5-1; CDR3 DNA: TGCGCCAGCGCAGGGGTGTCGAACGAAGCTTTCTTT; CDR3 protein: CASAGVSNEAFF
D gene: NA; clone size: NA; J gene: TRBJ1-5; V gene: TRBV11-2; CDR3 DNA: TGTGCCAGCAGCTTGGAAAGGGCCCAGCCCCAGCATTTT; CDR3 protein: CASSLERAQPQHF
D gene: NA; clone size: NA; J gene: TRBJ2-7; V gene: TRBV2; CDR3 DNA: TGTGCCAGCAGTATCGGGACTTTATCCTACGAGCAGTACTTC; CDR3 protein: CASSIGTLSYEQYF
D gene: TRBD2; clone size: NA; J gene: TRBJ2-2; V gene: TRBV12-3/TRBV12-4; CDR3 DNA: TGTGCCAGCAAGGGATCCGGGAGGGAGAACACCGGGGAGCTGTTTTTT; CDR3 protein: CASKGSGRENTGELFF
D gene: TRBD2; clone size: NA; J gene: TRBJ2-1; V gene: TRBV3-1; CDR3 DNA: TGTGCCAGCAGCCACGGGACTAGCGGGGGGGCTCATGAGCAGTTCTTC; CDR3 protein: CASSHGTSGGAHEQFF
D gene: TRBD1; clone size: many; J gene: TRBJ1-1; V gene: TRBV7-2; CDR3 DNA: TGTGCCAGCAGCCCGGAGACAGGGAGAACTGAAGCTTTCTTT; CDR3 protein: CASSPETGRTEAFF
D gene: TRBD1; clone size: few; J gene: TRBJ1-1; V gene: TRBV6-5; CDR3 DNA: TGTGCCAGCAGTTACTACGGACAGGGGGAGACTGAAGCTTTCTTT; CDR3 protein: CASSYYGQGETEAFF
D gene: NA; clone size: NA; J gene: TRBJ2-3; V gene: TRBV7-6; CDR3 DNA: TGTGCCAGCAGCTCACGGGCGCCAAAAAACTCATTGAAGCAGTATTTT; CDR3 protein: CASSSRAPKNSLKQYF
D gene: TRBD1; clone size: NA; J gene: TRBJ1-1; V gene: TRBV5-1; CDR3 DNA: TGCGCCAGCAGCTTGGCCCGGACAGGAAAAGACACTGAAGCTTTCTTT; CDR3 protein: CASSLARTGKDTEAFF
D gene: TRBD1; clone size: NA; J gene: TRBJ1-1; V gene: TRBV6-5; CDR3 DNA: TGTGCCAGCAGAGCTAGGACAGGGAGCGGGACTGAAGCTTTCTTT; CDR3 protein: CASRARTGSGTEAFF
D gene: NA; clone size: NA; J gene: TRBJ2-7; V gene: TRBV7-9; CDR3 DNA: TGTGCCAGCAGCTTTGCCTCTACGGCCGAGCAGTACTTC; CDR3 protein: CASSFASTAEQYF
D gene: NA; clone size: few; J gene: TRBJ1-6; V gene: TRBV6-5; CDR3 DNA: TGTGCCAGCAGTTACAACGGCTATAATTCACCCCTCCACTTT; CDR3 protein: CASSYNGYNSPLHF
D gene: NA; clone size: few; J gene: TRBJ2-7; V gene: TRBV28; CDR3 DNA: TGTGCCAGCAGTTTATCAGAGGCCGCGTACGAGCAGTACTTC; CDR3 protein: CASSLSEAAYEQYF
D gene: TRBD2; clone size: NA; J gene: TRBJ2-1; V gene: TRBV5-4; CDR3 DNA: TGTGCCAGCAGCTGGGGGGGGACGGATGTCTACAATGAGCAGTTCTTC; CDR3 protein: CASSWGGTDVYNEQFF
D gene: TRBD1; clone size: NA; J gene: TRBJ1-6; V gene: TRBV6-5; CDR3 DNA: TGTGCCAGCAGTTCCGGACAGGCCCGTTTGGATTCAACCCTCCACTTT; CDR3 protein: CASSSGQARLDSTLHF
D gene: NA; clone size: few; J gene: TRBJ1-2; V gene: TRBV2; CDR3 DNA: TGTGCCAGCAGTGCAGACATCTATGGCTACACCTTC; CDR3 protein: CASSADIYGYTF
D gene: NA; clone size: few; J gene: TRBJ1-6; V gene: TRBV19; CDR3 DNA: TGTGCCAGTAATGGTGCAGGGGAGGCCTCACCCCTCCACTTT; CDR3 protein: CASNGAGEASPLHF
D gene: NA; clone size: NA; J gene: TRBJ1-3; V gene: TRBV11-2; CDR3 DNA: TGTGCCAGCAGCACTCTGACCTACTCGGACAACACCATATATTTT; CDR3 protein: CASSTLTYSDNTIYF
D gene: NA; clone size: few; J gene: TRBJ1-1; V gene: TRBV28; CDR3 DNA: TGTGCCAGCAGCACCGGACGGAAGAACACTGAAGCTTTCTTT; CDR3 protein: CASSTGRKNTEAFF
D gene: NA; clone size: NA; J gene: TRBJ1-1; V gene: TRBV7-9; CDR3 DNA: TGTGCCAGCAGCGGGAGGGGGGAAAAGCTGAACACTGAAGCTTTCTTT; CDR3 protein: CASSGRGEKLNTEAFF
D gene: TRBD2; clone size: NA; J gene: TRBJ2-3; V gene: TRBV28; CDR3 DNA: TGTGCCAGCAGGTCGACTAGCGGGGGGGCAGATACGCAGTATTTT; CDR3 protein: CASRSTSGGADTQYF
D gene: TRBD2; clone size: NA; J gene: TRBJ2-1; V gene: TRBV7-4; CDR3 DNA: TGTGCCAGCAGCGGAACCGGGACTAGCGTTGGGCAGTTCTTC; CDR3 protein: CASSGTGTSVGQFF
D gene: NA; clone size: NA; J gene: TRBJ1-4; V gene: TRBV7-8; CDR3 DNA: TGTGCCAGCAGCCGTATCGGGGACCCGAATGAAAAACTGTTTTTT; CDR3 protein: CASSRIGDPNEKLFF
D gene: NA; clone size: few; J gene: TRBJ1-1; V gene: TRBV29-1; CDR3 DNA: TGCAGCGTTGTACGGTCATACACTGAAGCTTTCTTT; CDR3 protein: CSVVRSYTEAFF
D gene: NA; clone size: few; J gene: TRBJ1-5; V gene: TRBV29-1; CDR3 DNA: TGCAGCGTTGAAGGCGCAAGGGGTCAGCCCCAGCATTTT; CDR3 protein: CSVEGARGQPQHF
D gene: TRBD1; clone size: NA; J gene: TRBJ1-5; V gene: TRBV6-6; CDR3 DNA: TGTGCCAGCAGTTACTGGCAGGGGGAGGGTCAGCCCCAGCATTTT; CDR3 protein: CASSYWQGEGQPQHF
D gene: NA; clone size: few; J gene: TRBJ2-2; V gene: TRBV5-1; CDR3 DNA: TGCGCCAGCAGCTCTAGTGGACGGATAGTAACGAACACCGGGGAGCTGTTTTTT; CDR3 protein: CASSSSGRIVTNTGELFF
D gene: NA; clone size: NA; J gene: TRBJ1-6; V gene: TRBV27; CDR3 DNA: TGTGCCAGCAGTGCAACCGGGCAGCATTCACCCCTCCACTTT; CDR3 protein: CASSATGQHSPLHF
D gene: NA; clone size: NA; J gene: TRBJ1-2; V gene: TRBV6-6; CDR3 DNA: TGTGCCAGCAGTTACTCCACGGGATCGGGGAGGGGAGGAGAGGGCTACACCTTC; CDR3 protein: CASSYSTGSGRGGEGYTF
D gene: TRBD2; clone size: NA; J gene: TRBJ2-3; V gene: TRBV27; CDR3 DNA: TGTGCCAGCAGTTTACTCTCTAGCGGGGGGCCAGATACGCAGTATTTT; CDR3 protein: CASSLLSSGGPDTQYF
D gene: NA; clone size: NA; J gene: TRBJ1-5; V gene: TRBV24-1; CDR3 DNA: TGTGCCACCTCCTCAGCCGGGGCTGGCAATCAGCCCCAGCATTTT; CDR3 protein: CATSSAGAGNQPQHF
D gene: TRBD2; clone size: NA; J gene: TRBJ2-1; V gene: TRBV2; CDR3 DNA: TGTTCCAGCAGTAGCCGACTAGCGGGGGGCCGCATATTCTACAATGAGCAGTTCTTC; CDR3 protein: CSSSSRLAGGRIFYNEQFF
D gene: TRBD1; clone size: few; J gene: TRBJ1-2; V gene: TRBV28; CDR3 DNA: TGTGCCAGCTCTGTATTATCGGGACAGGGACCCTATGGCTACACCTTC; CDR3 protein: CASSVLSGQGPYGYTF
D gene: TRBD1; clone size: NA; J gene: TRBJ1-2; V gene: TRBV11-1; CDR3 DNA: TGTGCCAGCAGTTCTCGGGACAGGAACTATGGCTACACCTTC; CDR3 protein: CASSSRDRNYGYTF
D gene: NA; clone size: NA; J gene: TRBJ1-5; V gene: TRBV2; CDR3 DNA: TGTGCCAGCAAGGATGCTTATCAGCCCCAGCATTTT; CDR3 protein: CASKDAYQPQHF
D gene: NA; clone size: few; J gene: TRBJ2-1; V gene: TRBV12-3/TRBV12-4; CDR3 DNA: TGTGCCAGCAGCCCCCGTGGGGAGGGGGTTAACAATGAGCAGTTCTTC; CDR3 protein: CASSPRGEGVNNEQFF
D gene: TRBD2; clone size: few; J gene: TRBJ2-5; V gene: TRBV11-2; CDR3 DNA: TGTGCCAGCAGCCGTGGGACTAGCGGACACCAAGAGACCCAGTACTTC; CDR3 protein: CASSRGTSGHQETQYF
D gene: NA; clone size: few; J gene: TRBJ1-3; V gene: TRBV12-3/TRBV12-4; CDR3 DNA: TGTGCCAGCGGGCAGGAGGCTGGAAACACCATATATTTT; CDR3 protein: CASGQEAGNTIYF
D gene: NA; clone size: NA; J gene: TRBJ2-7; V gene: TRBV27; CDR3 DNA: TGTGCCAGCAGTTTAGAAACGGGACCTACCTACGAGCAGTACTTC; CDR3 protein: CASSLETGPTYEQYF
D gene: TRBD2; clone size: NA; J gene: TRBJ2-7; V gene: TRBV27; CDR3 DNA: TGTGCCAGCAGTTATGGGGGACTAGCCGCGTACGAGCAGTACTTC; CDR3 protein: CASSYGGLAAYEQYF
D gene: TRBD1; clone size: many; J gene: TRBJ2-1; V gene: TRBV7-2; CDR3 DNA: TGTGCCAGCAGCTTACCGGGACAGGGCAATGAGCAGTTCTTC; CDR3 protein: CASSLPGQGNEQFF
D gene: NA; clone size: few; J gene: TRBJ1-4; V gene: TRBV28; CDR3 DNA: TGTGCCAGCAGTTTACCCGGGACGACAACTAATGAAAAACTGTTTTTT; CDR3 protein: CASSLPGTTTNEKLFF
D gene: NA; clone size: few; J gene: TRBJ1-1; V gene: TRBV19; CDR3 DNA: TGTGCCAGTACCCAGAACAGTAAGAACACTGAAGCTTTCTTT; CDR3 protein: CASTQNSKNTEAFF
D gene: NA; clone size: few; J gene: TRBJ2-7; V gene: TRBV28; CDR3 DNA: TGTGCCAGCAGTTTAGTGGGGTCGAGACAGGCGGCCTACGAGCAGTACTTC; CDR3 protein: CASSLVGSRQAAYEQYF
D gene: NA; clone size: NA; J gene: TRBJ1-5; V gene: TRBV12-5; CDR3 DNA: TGTGCTAGTGGTTTCGCCCTCTGGCTTCCTCATAGCAATCAGCCCCAGCATTTT; CDR3 protein: CASGFALWLPHSNQPQHF
D gene: NA; clone size: NA; J gene: TRBJ1-5; V gene: TRBV7-9; CDR3 DNA: TGTGCCAGCAGCTTAATTAAAAGTGGCCCGTATAGCAATCAGCCCCAGCATTTT; CDR3 protein: CASSLIKSGPYSNQPQHF
D gene: NA; clone size: NA; J gene: TRBJ1-2; V gene: TRBV15; CDR3 DNA: TGTGCCACCAGCAGAGATGGGAGAGTGTTGTTCTATGGCTACACCTTC; CDR3 protein: CATSRDGRVLFYGYTF
D gene: NA; clone size: few; J gene: TRBJ2-2; V gene: TRBV7-6; CDR3 DNA: TGTGCCAGCAGCTTAACTATGAGGTCCTCCTCGAGAACCGGGGAGCTGTTTTTT; CDR3 protein: CASSLTMRSSSRTGELFF
D gene: NA; clone size: few; J gene: TRBJ2-7; V gene: TRBV7-2; CDR3 DNA: TGTGCCAGCAGCTCTAGTCGGGACTCCCGAAAGCAGTACTTC; CDR3 protein: CASSSSRDSRKQYF